This TCR beta chain is from a study of T cell responses to AZD1222 COVID-19 vaccine. The CDR3 spans 15 residues. CDR1 SGHTA and CDR2 FQGNSA come from the germline V gene. V was clipped by 3 bases and J by 7 bases; unmatched bases: 4. Clones were sequenced by immunoSEQ multiplex PCR, and TCRdb holds only the in-frame ones, with some missing. The sample has under 150,000 clones; approximately 89% are singletons. The TCR sequence derives from an adult in good health. The chain combines TRBV7-2 with TRBJ1-5; 12 bases fit TRBD1. The sequences come from peripheral blood, collected on day 0 of AZD1222 vaccination. In nucleotides, the CDR3 is TGTGCCAGCAGCTTCGGGACAGGGGGCATGCAGCCCCAGCATTTT. Translated, it gives CASSFGTGGMQPQHF.